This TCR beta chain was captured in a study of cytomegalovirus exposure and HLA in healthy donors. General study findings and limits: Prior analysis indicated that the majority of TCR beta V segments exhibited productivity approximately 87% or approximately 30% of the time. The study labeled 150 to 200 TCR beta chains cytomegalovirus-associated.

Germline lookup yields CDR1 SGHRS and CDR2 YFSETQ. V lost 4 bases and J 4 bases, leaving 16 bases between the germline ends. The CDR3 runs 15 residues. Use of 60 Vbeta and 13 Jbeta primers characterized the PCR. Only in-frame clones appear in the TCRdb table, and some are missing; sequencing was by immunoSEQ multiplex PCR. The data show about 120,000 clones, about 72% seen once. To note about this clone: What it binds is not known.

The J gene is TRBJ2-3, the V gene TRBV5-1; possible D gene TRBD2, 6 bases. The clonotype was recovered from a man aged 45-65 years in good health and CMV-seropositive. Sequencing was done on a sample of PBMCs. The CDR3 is CASSLSGGIPDTQYF. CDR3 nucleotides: TGCGCCAGCAGCCTTAGCGGTGGAATCCCAGATACGCAGTATTTT.